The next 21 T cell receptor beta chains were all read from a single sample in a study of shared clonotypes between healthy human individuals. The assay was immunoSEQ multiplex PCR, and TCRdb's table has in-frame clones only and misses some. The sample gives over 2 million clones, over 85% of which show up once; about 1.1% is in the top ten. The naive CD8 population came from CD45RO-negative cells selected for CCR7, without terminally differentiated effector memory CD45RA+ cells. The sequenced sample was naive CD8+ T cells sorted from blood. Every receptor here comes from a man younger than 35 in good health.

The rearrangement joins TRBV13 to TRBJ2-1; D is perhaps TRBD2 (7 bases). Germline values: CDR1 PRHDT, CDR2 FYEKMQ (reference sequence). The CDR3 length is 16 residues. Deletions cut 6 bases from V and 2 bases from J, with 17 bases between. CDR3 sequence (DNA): TGTGCCAGCAGTGTCCTGGGGGGGCAACCCTACAATGAGCAGTTCTTC. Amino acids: CASSVLGGQPYNEQFF.

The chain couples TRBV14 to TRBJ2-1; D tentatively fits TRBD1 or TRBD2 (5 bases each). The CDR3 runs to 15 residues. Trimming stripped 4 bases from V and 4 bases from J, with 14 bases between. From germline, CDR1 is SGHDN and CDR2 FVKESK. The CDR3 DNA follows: TGTGCCAGCAGCCCCCAGGGCGGGTCTTACAATGAGCAGTTCTTC. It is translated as CASSPQGGSYNEQFF.

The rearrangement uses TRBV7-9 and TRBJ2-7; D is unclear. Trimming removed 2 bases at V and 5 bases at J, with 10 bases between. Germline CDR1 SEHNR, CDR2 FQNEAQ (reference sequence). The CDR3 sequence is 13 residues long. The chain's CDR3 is CASSLLRVHEQYF. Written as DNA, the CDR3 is TGTGCCAGCAGCTTACTCCGGGTACACGAGCAGTACTTC.

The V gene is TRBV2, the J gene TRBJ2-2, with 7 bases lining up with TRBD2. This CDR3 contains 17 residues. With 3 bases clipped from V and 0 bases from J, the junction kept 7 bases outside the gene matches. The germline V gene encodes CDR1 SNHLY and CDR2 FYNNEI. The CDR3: CASSDVGRHTNTGELFF. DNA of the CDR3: TGTGCCAGCAGTGACGTCGGGAGGCACACGAACACCGGGGAGCTGTTTTTT.

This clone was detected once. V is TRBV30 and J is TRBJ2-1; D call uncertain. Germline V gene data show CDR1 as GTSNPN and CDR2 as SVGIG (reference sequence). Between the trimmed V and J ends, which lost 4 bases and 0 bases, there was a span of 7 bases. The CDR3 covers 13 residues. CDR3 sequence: CAWISSSYNEQFF. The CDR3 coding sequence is TGTGCCTGGATCTCGAGCTCCTACAATGAGCAGTTCTTC.

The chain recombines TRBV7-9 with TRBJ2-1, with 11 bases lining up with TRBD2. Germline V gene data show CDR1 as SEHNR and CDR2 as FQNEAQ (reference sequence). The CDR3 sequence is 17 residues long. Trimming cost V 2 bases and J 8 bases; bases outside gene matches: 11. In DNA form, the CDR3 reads TGTGCCAGCAGCTTAAGCAGGCGGCTAGCGGGAGGCTATGAGCAGTTCTTC. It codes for CASSLSRRLAGGYEQFF.

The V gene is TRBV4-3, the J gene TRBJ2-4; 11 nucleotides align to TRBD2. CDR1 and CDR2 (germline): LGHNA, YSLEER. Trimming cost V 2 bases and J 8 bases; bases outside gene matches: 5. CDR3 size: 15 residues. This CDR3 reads CASSQRLAGQHIQYF. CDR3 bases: TGCGCCAGCAGCCAAAGACTAGCGGGACAACACATTCAGTACTTC.

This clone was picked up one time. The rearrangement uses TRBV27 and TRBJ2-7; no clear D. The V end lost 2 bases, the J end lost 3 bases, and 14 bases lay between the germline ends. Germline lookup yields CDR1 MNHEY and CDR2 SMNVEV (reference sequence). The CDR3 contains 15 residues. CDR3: CASSLVARTVYEQYF. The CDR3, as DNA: TGTGCCAGCAGTTTAGTGGCCAGGACCGTCTACGAGCAGTACTTC.

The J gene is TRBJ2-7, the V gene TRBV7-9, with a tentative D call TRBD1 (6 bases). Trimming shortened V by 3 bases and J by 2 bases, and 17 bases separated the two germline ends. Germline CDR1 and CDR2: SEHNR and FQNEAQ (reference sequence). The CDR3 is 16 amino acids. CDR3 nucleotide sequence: TGTGCCAGCAGCTTCATTCCGGGACAAGGACCCTACGAGCAGTACTTC. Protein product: CASSFIPGQGPYEQYF.

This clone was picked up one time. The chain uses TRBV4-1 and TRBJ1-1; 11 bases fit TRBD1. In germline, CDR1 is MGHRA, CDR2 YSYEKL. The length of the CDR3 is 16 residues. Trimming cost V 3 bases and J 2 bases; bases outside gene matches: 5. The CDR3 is CASSHVRTGGNTEAFF. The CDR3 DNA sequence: TGCGCCAGCAGCCATGTTCGGACAGGGGGCAACACTGAAGCTTTCTTT.

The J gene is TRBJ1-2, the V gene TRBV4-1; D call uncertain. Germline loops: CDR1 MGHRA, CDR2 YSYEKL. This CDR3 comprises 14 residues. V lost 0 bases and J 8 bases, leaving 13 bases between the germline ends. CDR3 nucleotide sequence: TGCGCCAGCAGCCAAGAGTGGTTAGTAGAAGGCTACACCTTC. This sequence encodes CASSQEWLVEGYTF.

CDR3 bases: TGTGCCAGCAGCCACCCCGCCGGAGGAAACATTCAGTACTTC. Protein product: CASSHPAGGNIQYF. The chain combines TRBV7-2 with TRBJ2-4, with D possibly being TRBD2 (5 bases). The V and J ends lost 5 bases and 6 bases respectively, with 14 bases between them. This CDR3 has 14 residues. Germline lookup yields CDR1 SGHTA and CDR2 FQGNSA.

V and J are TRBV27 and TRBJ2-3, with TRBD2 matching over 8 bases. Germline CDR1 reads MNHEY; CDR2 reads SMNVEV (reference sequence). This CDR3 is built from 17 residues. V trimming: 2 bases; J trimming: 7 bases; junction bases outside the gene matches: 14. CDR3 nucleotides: TGTGCCAGCAGTTTACCCCCCGGAGCGGGGGCATGGAATACGCAGTATTTT. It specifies CASSLPPGAGAWNTQYF.

As DNA, the CDR3 is TGCAGCGTGAATTTGGCAGGGACCTACTCTGGAAACACCATATATTTT. It encodes CSVNLAGTYSGNTIYF. The chain uses TRBV29-1 and TRBJ1-3; TRBD1 is a possible D gene (5 bases). Trimming left V 6 bases short and J 0 bases short, with 18 bases between. Germline loops: CDR1 SQVTM, CDR2 ANQGSEA. The CDR3 consists of 16 residues.

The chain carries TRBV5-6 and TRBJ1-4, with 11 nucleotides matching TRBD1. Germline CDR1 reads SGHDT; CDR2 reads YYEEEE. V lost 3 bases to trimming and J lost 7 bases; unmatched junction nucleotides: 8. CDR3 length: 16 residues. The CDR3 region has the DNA TGTGCCAGCAGCTCGGCGGACAGGGGGCGTCTTGAAAAACTGTTTTTT. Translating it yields CASSSADRGRLEKLFF.

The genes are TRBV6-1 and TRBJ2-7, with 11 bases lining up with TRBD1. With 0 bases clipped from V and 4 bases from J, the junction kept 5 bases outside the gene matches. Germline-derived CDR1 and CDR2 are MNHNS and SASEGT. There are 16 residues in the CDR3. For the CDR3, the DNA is TGTGCCAGCAGTGAAGCGCCGGGGACAGGGGGTTACGAGCAGTACTTC. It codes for CASSEAPGTGGYEQYF.

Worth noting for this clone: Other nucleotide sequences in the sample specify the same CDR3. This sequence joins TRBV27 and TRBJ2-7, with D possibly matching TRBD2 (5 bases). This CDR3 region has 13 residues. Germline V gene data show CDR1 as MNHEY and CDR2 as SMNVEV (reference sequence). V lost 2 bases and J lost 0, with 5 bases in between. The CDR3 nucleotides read TGTGCCAGCAGTTTACGGGACTCCTACGAGCAGTACTTC. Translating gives CASSLRDSYEQYF.

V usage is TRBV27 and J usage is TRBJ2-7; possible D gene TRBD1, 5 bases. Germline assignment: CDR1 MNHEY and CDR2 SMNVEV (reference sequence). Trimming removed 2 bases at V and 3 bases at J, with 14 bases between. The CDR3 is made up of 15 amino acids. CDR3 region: CASSLGQGQLYEQYF. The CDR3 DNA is TGTGCCAGCAGTTTAGGTCAGGGTCAACTCTACGAGCAGTACTTC.

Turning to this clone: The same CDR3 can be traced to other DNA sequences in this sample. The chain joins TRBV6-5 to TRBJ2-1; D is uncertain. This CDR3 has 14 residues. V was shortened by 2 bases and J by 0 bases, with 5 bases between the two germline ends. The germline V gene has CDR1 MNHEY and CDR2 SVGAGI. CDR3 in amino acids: CASSYGVSYNEQFF. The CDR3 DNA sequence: TGTGCCAGCAGTTACGGCGTCTCCTACAATGAGCAGTTCTTC.

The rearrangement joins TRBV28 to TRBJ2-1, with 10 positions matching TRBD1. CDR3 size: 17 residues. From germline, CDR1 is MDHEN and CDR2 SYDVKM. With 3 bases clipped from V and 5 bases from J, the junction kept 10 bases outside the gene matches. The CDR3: CASSFFAGTGDHNEQFF. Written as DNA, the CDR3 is TGTGCCAGCAGTTTCTTCGCCGGGACAGGGGACCACAATGAGCAGTTCTTC.

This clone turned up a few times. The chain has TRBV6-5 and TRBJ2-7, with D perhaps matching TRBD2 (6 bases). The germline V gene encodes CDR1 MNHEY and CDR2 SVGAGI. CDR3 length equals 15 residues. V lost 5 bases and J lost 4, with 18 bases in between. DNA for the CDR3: TGTGCCAGCAGTCCGCCCGGGACGGGACTTTACGAGCAGTACTTC. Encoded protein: CASSPPGTGLYEQYF.